Listed below are T cell receptor beta chains from one sample, sequenced in a study of technical replicates of blood from four donors. The protocol was immunoSEQ multiplex PCR, while the TCRdb copy is restricted to in-frame clones and leaves out a portion. The data contain under 90,000 clones, roughly 98% of them seen just once; the ten biggest clones take up about 0.15%. Sequencing was carried out using T cells isolated from PBMCs. The receptor set was obtained from a human donor in good health. Each CDR3 is given with its conserved first and last residue. Each record gives: V gene, J gene, clone size, D gene, CDR3 protein, CDR3 DNA. D genes are given only for firm matches. Part of the rows lack a size; the others show once, few, many or a class for expanded clones.

v_call: TRBV5-1
j_call: TRBJ2-1
clone_size: -
d_call: TRBD1
cdr3_aa: CASSLRQGYNEQFF
cdr3_nt: TGCGCCAGCAGCTTGCGACAGGGGTACAATGAGCAGTTCTTC

v_call: TRBV11-2
j_call: TRBJ2-5
clone_size: -
d_call: -
cdr3_aa: CASRSGNEETQYF
cdr3_nt: TGTGCCAGCAGGTCGGGGAATGAAGAGACCCAGTACTTC

v_call: TRBV6-5
j_call: TRBJ2-4
clone_size: -
d_call: -
cdr3_aa: CASKKGDAKNIQYF
cdr3_nt: TGTGCCAGCAAAAAAGGGGATGCCAAAAACATTCAGTACTTC

v_call: TRBV9
j_call: TRBJ2-2
clone_size: once
d_call: -
cdr3_aa: CASSAPGGELFF
cdr3_nt: TGTGCCAGCAGCGCCCCGGGGGGGGAGCTGTTTTTT

v_call: TRBV10-3
j_call: TRBJ1-5
clone_size: -
d_call: -
cdr3_aa: CAISQPGWQPQHF
cdr3_nt: TGTGCCATCAGCCAACCAGGATGGCAGCCCCAGCATTTT

v_call: TRBV30
j_call: TRBJ2-5
clone_size: -
d_call: TRBD2
cdr3_aa: CAWSAERGAGTQYF
cdr3_nt: TGTGCCTGGAGCGCGGAGCGGGGCGCAGGGACCCAGTACTTC

v_call: TRBV21-1
j_call: TRBJ2-3
clone_size: -
d_call: -
cdr3_aa: CASTNVPKGPTQYF
cdr3_nt: TGTGCCAGCACCAATGTCCCTAAGGGGCCCACGCAGTATTTT

v_call: TRBV5-1
j_call: TRBJ1-1
clone_size: -
d_call: TRBD1
cdr3_aa: CASSEGQSTEAFF
cdr3_nt: TGCGCCAGCAGCGAGGGACAGAGCACTGAAGCTTTCTTT

v_call: TRBV30
j_call: TRBJ1-1
clone_size: -
d_call: -
cdr3_aa: CAWSVLEVNTEAFF
cdr3_nt: TGTGCCTGGAGTGTATTAGAGGTGAACACTGAAGCTTTCTTT

v_call: TRBV30
j_call: TRBJ2-5
clone_size: -
d_call: -
cdr3_aa: CAWTDQETQYF
cdr3_nt: TGTGCCTGGACCGACCAAGAGACCCAGTACTTC

v_call: TRBV4-2
j_call: TRBJ1-5
clone_size: -
d_call: -
cdr3_aa: CASSLEGDQPQHF
cdr3_nt: TGTGCCAGCAGCCTGGAAGGAGATCAGCCCCAGCATTTT

v_call: TRBV2
j_call: TRBJ1-4
clone_size: -
d_call: TRBD1
cdr3_aa: CASRLGQANEKLFF
cdr3_nt: TGTGCCAGCAGATTGGGACAGGCAAATGAAAAACTGTTTTTT

v_call: TRBV28
j_call: TRBJ1-4
clone_size: -
d_call: TRBD1
cdr3_aa: CASRGQGHEKLFF
cdr3_nt: TGTGCCAGCAGGGGACAGGGGCATGAAAAACTGTTTTTT

v_call: TRBV10-3
j_call: TRBJ1-4
clone_size: -
d_call: -
cdr3_aa: CAISEVTGEKLFF
cdr3_nt: TGTGCCATCAGTGAAGTCACAGGGGAAAAACTGTTTTTT

v_call: TRBV14
j_call: TRBJ2-7
clone_size: -
d_call: TRBD1
cdr3_aa: CASSHWTGGNYEQYF
cdr3_nt: TGTGCCAGCAGCCACTGGACAGGGGGTAACTACGAGCAGTACTTC

v_call: TRBV11-2
j_call: TRBJ2-7
clone_size: -
d_call: -
cdr3_aa: CASTHRGAYEQYF
cdr3_nt: TGTGCCAGCACCCACCGGGGTGCTTACGAGCAGTACTTC

v_call: TRBV5-1
j_call: TRBJ2-5
clone_size: -
d_call: -
cdr3_aa: CASSPDRLMGTQYF
cdr3_nt: TGCGCCAGCAGCCCGGACAGACTTATGGGGACCCAGTACTTC

v_call: TRBV19
j_call: TRBJ2-7
clone_size: -
d_call: -
cdr3_aa: CASSDRHGNFYEQYF
cdr3_nt: TGTGCCAGTAGTGACCGACACGGTAACTTCTACGAGCAGTACTTC

v_call: TRBV18
j_call: TRBJ1-1
clone_size: -
d_call: -
cdr3_aa: CASSPTVEAFF
cdr3_nt: TGTGCCAGCTCACCAACAGTTGAAGCTTTCTTT

v_call: TRBV6-6
j_call: TRBJ2-1
clone_size: -
d_call: TRBD2
cdr3_aa: CASSSPSAGGHNEQFF
cdr3_nt: TGTGCCAGCAGTTCCCCATCAGCGGGAGGGCACAATGAGCAGTTCTTC

v_call: TRBV5-1
j_call: TRBJ2-2
clone_size: once
d_call: TRBD2
cdr3_aa: CASSFIRAGDTGELFF
cdr3_nt: TGCGCCAGCAGCTTCATCCGAGCGGGGGACACCGGGGAGCTGTTTTTT

v_call: TRBV29-1
j_call: TRBJ1-1
clone_size: once
d_call: -
cdr3_aa: CSVEAGNTEAFF
cdr3_nt: TGCAGCGTTGAGGCGGGGAACACTGAAGCTTTCTTT

v_call: TRBV27
j_call: TRBJ2-5
clone_size: -
d_call: TRBD2
cdr3_aa: CASAGLAGAGGQETQYF
cdr3_nt: TGTGCCAGCGCGGGACTAGCGGGAGCGGGGGGCCAAGAGACCCAGTACTTC

v_call: TRBV5-8
j_call: TRBJ2-4
clone_size: -
d_call: TRBD2
cdr3_aa: CASSLYSGGRFPYF
cdr3_nt: TGTGCCAGCAGCTTGTATAGCGGGGGCAGATTCCCGTACTTC

v_call: TRBV4-1
j_call: TRBJ2-2
clone_size: -
d_call: TRBD2
cdr3_aa: CASSQGQPGLVYTNTGELFF
cdr3_nt: TGCGCCAGCAGCCAAGGGCAGCCCGGACTAGTTTACACGAACACCGGGGAGCTGTTTTTT

v_call: TRBV7-8
j_call: TRBJ2-3
clone_size: once
d_call: -
cdr3_aa: CASSLAYSASGSTDTQYF
cdr3_nt: TGTGCCAGCAGCTTAGCCTACTCCGCCTCCGGGAGTACAGATACGCAGTATTTT

v_call: TRBV2
j_call: TRBJ2-1
clone_size: -
d_call: TRBD2
cdr3_aa: CASSVRLALSSYNEQFF
cdr3_nt: TGTGCCAGCAGTGTCCGACTAGCGTTAAGCTCCTACAATGAGCAGTTCTTC

v_call: TRBV11-2
j_call: TRBJ2-4
clone_size: -
d_call: -
cdr3_aa: CASSSQGSNIQYF
cdr3_nt: TGTGCCAGCAGCTCGCAGGGCTCAAACATTCAGTACTTC

v_call: TRBV6-4
j_call: TRBJ2-2
clone_size: -
d_call: -
cdr3_aa: CASRTGGNTGELFF
cdr3_nt: TGTGCCAGCAGGACAGGCGGAAACACCGGGGAGCTGTTTTTT